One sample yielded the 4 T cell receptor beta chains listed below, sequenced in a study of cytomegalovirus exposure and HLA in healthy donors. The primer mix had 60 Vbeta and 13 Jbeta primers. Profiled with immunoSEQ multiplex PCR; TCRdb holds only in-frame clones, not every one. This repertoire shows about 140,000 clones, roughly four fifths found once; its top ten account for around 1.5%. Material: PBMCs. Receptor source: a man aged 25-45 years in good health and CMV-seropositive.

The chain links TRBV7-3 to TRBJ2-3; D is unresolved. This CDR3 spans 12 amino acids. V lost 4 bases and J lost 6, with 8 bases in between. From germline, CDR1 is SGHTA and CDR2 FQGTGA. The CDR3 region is CASSSDGDTQYF. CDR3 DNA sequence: TGTGCCAGCAGCTCCGACGGGGATACGCAGTATTTT.

The DNA of the CDR3 is TGTGCCAGCAGCTTCTCGAACAGTCTCACAGATACGCAGTATTTT. It specifies CASSFSNSLTDTQYF. V usage is TRBV21-1 and J usage is TRBJ2-3; TRBD1, as called in the table, went unchecked against the DNA. TRBV21-1 is labeled a pseudogene. This CDR3 is built from 15 residues.

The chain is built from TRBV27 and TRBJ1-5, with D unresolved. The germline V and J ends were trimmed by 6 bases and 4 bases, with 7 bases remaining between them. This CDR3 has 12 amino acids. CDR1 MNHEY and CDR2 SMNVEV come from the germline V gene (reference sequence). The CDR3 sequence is CASRSQNQPQHF. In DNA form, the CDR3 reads TGTGCCAGCAGAAGCCAAAATCAGCCCCAGCATTTT.

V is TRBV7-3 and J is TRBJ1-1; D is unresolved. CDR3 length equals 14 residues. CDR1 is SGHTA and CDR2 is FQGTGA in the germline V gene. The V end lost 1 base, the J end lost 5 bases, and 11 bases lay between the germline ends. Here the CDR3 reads CASSLRRVGTEAFF. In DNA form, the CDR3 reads TGTGCCAGCAGCTTAAGGAGGGTCGGAACTGAAGCTTTCTTT.